The table lists the clone carrying this T cell receptor beta chain with many counts. These data come from a study of T cells in Graves' hyperthyroidism and ophthalmopathy. Study overall: Upon initial diagnosis and before any treatment, peripheral blood was collected.

Template material for amplifying TCR beta CDR3 regions consisted of RNA transcripts. The TCR CDR3 first-round RT-PCR relied on the HTBI primer set. TCRdb re-called the multiplex PCR reads through MiXCR, storing one row per CDR3 protein. This table holds roughly 740,000 distinct CDR3 sequences, around 15% found once. The CDR3 runs 14 residues. J lost 5 bases, V lost 6 bases, and 6 bases had no gene match. Germline V gene data show CDR1 as MDHEN and CDR2 as SYDVKM. The chain carries TRBV28 and TRBJ2-3; 9 nucleotides agree with TRBD2. This receptor was taken from a man aged 18 to 29 with Graves' hyperthyroidism. Sequenced sample: blood. CDR3 loop: CASRAGGPGDTQYF. CDR3 DNA: TGTGCCAGCAGGGCGGGAGGGCCTGGAGATACGCAGTATTTT. Complete variable domain (other parts from reference TRBV28 and TRBJ2-3): DVKVTQSSRYLVKRTGEKVFLECVQDMDHENMFWYRQDPGLGLRLIYFSYDVKMKEKGDIPEGYSVSREKKERFSLILESASTNQTSMYLCASRAGGPGDTQYFGPGTRLTVL.